Reported below is one T cell receptor (beta chain). This receptor's antigen is unknown. No much larger clone exists at a distance of one base, and base qualities are not known. This sample was taken from a study of T cell responses to AZD1222 COVID-19 vaccine (dated by TCRdb to the early 2020s). Study-wide context: Because spike-specific TCR depth and breadth did not differ between the two schedules, AZD1222 recipients who got a second dose at roughly 4 weeks were pooled with those who got a second dose at roughly 12 weeks. A total of about 230 trial participants underwent TCR sequencing, of whom 207 received two doses of AZD1222 and 26 received two doses of the MenACWY control vaccine. Enrollment into the trials was organized by age into subgroups of 18-55, 56-69 and 70-plus years, and those subgroups contained about 150, 27 and 61 TCR-sequenced participants, respectively.

The CDR3 regions of human TCRbeta chains were analyzed by immunosequencing. Regarding the original processing steps: Repertoire TCRs were checked for matches against a reference library of SARS-CoV-2-specific TCRs that had been generated using the MIRA antigen-specificity platform. Breadth was defined as the fraction of unique TCRs that were SARS-CoV-2-associated, and depth was defined as the fraction of total T cells that were SARS-CoV-2-associated. Using the MIRA data, each spike-specific TCR was assigned both to the spike region to which the TCR was reactive and to a CD4 or CD8 class. Log10-transformed breadth and depth values were compared by one-way ANOVA with Sidak's multiple comparisons tests. Not all clones reach the TCRdb copy of this immuneACCESS table, which keeps in-frame sequences only. Checked studies attribute under half of the gap to unresolved V genes and leave the rest unexplained. V, J and clone size are taken as reported in that table, and D and trimming were inferred from the DNA itself. This sample lists 120,000 or so clones; roughly 90% were detected once. The top ten hold about 1.6% of the sample.

General findings and caveats noted by the study authors: Because no day 14 peak-response samples were available, repertoires were characterized only after the peak T cell response. Conclusions about previously exposed vaccinees were limited because only six AZD1222 recipients were SARS-CoV-2 seropositive at baseline. The whole spike protein was spanned by vaccine-associated CD4 TCRs, and dominant responses were seen in regions 160-218 and 743-854. In the small 56-69-year group, the increase in depth fell short of significance, most likely because of low power. Reportedly, close to half of the unique spike-specific TCRs recognized epitopes lying outside the regions that are mutated in the B.1.351 and B.1.1.7 variants. After two AZD1222 doses, spike-specific TCR breadth and depth were significantly higher than at day 0 and than in MenACWY recipients. Most participants were white British and females outnumbered males, and the authors suggested that clonal diversity may have been underestimated.

From the cysteine through the phenylalanine, the CDR3 covers 12 amino acids. The only DNA kept is the CDR3, 36 bases in frame from the first base. From V the trimming removes 6 bases and from J it removes 6 bases, while the gene matches leave 4 bases of the junction unaccounted for. CDR1 SQVTM and CDR2 ANQGSEA are derived from the germline V gene. Explained via the paper, the time point label denotes: baseline before first vaccination. Samples from vaccinated people were obtained from the UK trials COV001 and COV002, which included a single-blind randomized controlled phase 2/3 trial of AZD1222 (ChAdOx1 nCoV-19) in healthy adults. For TCRbeta chain sequencing, PBMC samples from trial participants were taken at day 0 and at day 28 after the second dose.

The receptor comes from an adult in good health. Sequencing used peripheral blood, obtained on day 0 of AZD1222 vaccination. In this chain, TRBV29-1 is recombined with TRBJ2-1; the central 8 bases match TRBD2. Here the CDR3 is given as CSVETSGNEQFF. DNA sequence: TGCAGCGTGGAAACTAGCGGCAATGAGCAGTTCTTC.